This entry lists 17 T cell receptor beta chains sequenced from one sample in a study of T cell responses to AZD1222 COVID-19 vaccine. Produced via immunoSEQ multiplex PCR; TCRdb's table is partial and in-frame only. The sample has over 100,000 clones, approximately 88% seen once. The sample in question was peripheral blood, obtained on day 0 of AZD1222 vaccination. The receptor set was obtained from an adult in good health.

The chain employs TRBV30 and TRBJ1-2, with a tentative D call TRBD1 (5 bases). V lost 0 bases, J lost 6 bases, and 8 bases lay in between. This CDR3 comprises 12 residues. Germline V lookup: CDR1 GTSNPN, CDR2 SVGIG (reference sequence). For the CDR3, the DNA is TGTGCCTGGAGTGTGAGAGGGGATGGCTACACCTTC. Residues: CAWSVRGDGYTF.

Remarks on this clone: This sample also contains other DNA sequences that code for the same CDR3. The chain links TRBV11-2 to TRBJ1-1, with 7 bases aligning to TRBD1. CDR1 and CDR2 from the germline V gene are SGHAT and FQNNGV. The CDR3 consists of 14 residues. Unmatched junction bases numbered 8, after V lost 5 bases and J lost 5 bases. The CDR3 DNA follows: TGTGCCAGCAGCCCCGGACAGGAGAGGACTGAAGCTTTCTTT. Amino acid sequence: CASSPGQERTEAFF.

The rearrangement links TRBV6-6 to TRBJ2-7; 7 bases align to TRBD2. The CDR3 is made up of 20 amino acids. Trimming took 6 bases from V and 5 from J; bases not matched to a gene: 28. The germline V gene has CDR1 MNHNY and CDR2 SVGAGI (reference sequence). CDR3 in amino acids: CASSALTPNGGWRLLHEQYF. The CDR3 bases are TGTGCCAGCAGCGCTCTGACCCCCAACGGGGGGTGGAGGTTGCTCCACGAGCAGTACTTC.

The CDR3 DNA follows: TGCGCCAGCAGCTTAGGGGGCGACTATGGCTACACCTTC. This codes for CASSLGGDYGYTF. The rearrangement uses TRBV5-1 and TRBJ1-2; 7 bases are a match to TRBD1. From germline, CDR1 is SGHRS and CDR2 YFSETQ. Unmatched junction bases numbered 1, after V lost 2 bases and J lost 3 bases. The CDR3 consists of 13 residues.

The chain carries TRBV2 and TRBJ2-6, with 8 bases that match TRBD1. The CDR3 loop spans 16 amino acids. Germline loops: CDR1 SNHLY, CDR2 FYNNEI. Germline trimming cut 6 bases from V and 4 bases from J; bases unmatched to any gene: 8. CDR3 sequence: CASRRTGFRGANVLTF. CDR3 sequence (DNA): TGTGCCAGCAGGAGGACAGGGTTCCGCGGGGCCAACGTCCTGACTTTC.

J is TRBJ2-4 and V is TRBV19; D could derive from TRBD1 or TRBD2 (5 bases each). Trimming took off 3 bases at V and 6 bases at J, with 12 bases between the two ends. Per germline, CDR1 LNHDA and CDR2 SQIVND (reference sequence). The CDR3 is 14 residues long. The CDR3 DNA sequence: TGTGCCAGTAGTATCAAGGGGAGTGTAAACATTCAGTACTTC. It is translated as CASSIKGSVNIQYF. Using reference TRBV19 and TRBJ2-4 for the parts outside the CDR3, the full variable domain is DGGITQSPKYLFRKEGQNVTLSCEQNLNHDAMYWYRQDPGQGLRLIYYSQIVNDFQKGDIAEGYSVSREKKESFPLTVTSAQKNPTAFYLCASSIKGSVNIQYFGAGTRLSVL.

The chain joins TRBV11-2 to TRBJ1-1, with TRBD1 identical over 7 bases. CDR1 and CDR2 (germline): SGHAT, FQNNGV. This CDR3 contains 16 residues. Unmatched junction bases numbered 11, after V lost 6 bases and J lost 1 base. The CDR3 reads CASRFAPRTGNTEAFF. CDR3 bases: TGTGCCAGCAGATTTGCTCCTCGGACAGGGAACACTGAAGCTTTCTTT.

The V and J genes are TRBV24-1 and TRBJ2-5; weak D call: TRBD2 (7 bases). Trimming shortened V by 4 bases and J by 2 bases, and 13 bases separated the two germline ends. The CDR3 consists of 15 residues. The germline V gene encodes CDR1 KGHDR and CDR2 SFDVKD. CDR3 amino acids: CATSELGGGQETQYF. In DNA form, the CDR3 reads TGTGCCACCAGTGAACTAGGGGGGGGACAAGAGACCCAGTACTTC.

The chain carries TRBV28 and TRBJ2-1; 9 nucleotides match TRBD2. The CDR3 is 14 amino acids. With 6 bases clipped from V and 4 bases from J, the junction kept 4 bases outside the gene matches. CDR1 and CDR2 (germline): MDHEN, SYDVKM. CDR3 loop: CASSYLAGYNEQFF. CDR3 DNA: TGTGCCAGCAGCTATCTAGCGGGGTACAATGAGCAGTTCTTC.

This clone was counted a single time. The CDR3 nucleotides read TGTGCCAGCAGCAACCGTGGGGAAAAACTGTTTTTT. This gives the protein CASSNRGEKLFF. The genes are TRBV6-2 or TRBV6-3 and TRBJ1-4; no reliable D call. The CDR3 sequence is 12 residues long. V was cut by 6 bases and J by 8 bases, with 10 bases left in between. Germline V gene data show CDR1 as MNHEY and CDR2 as SVGEGT.

This clone occurred a few times. V and J are TRBV28 and TRBJ1-5; maybe TRBD1 (6 bases). CDR3 length: 16 residues. CDR1 MDHEN and CDR2 SYDVKM come from the germline V gene. The V end was cut by 6 bases, the J end by 6 bases, with 21 bases between. This CDR3 is CASRRGWGGRAQPQHF. CDR3 coding DNA: TGTGCCAGCAGACGAGGATGGGGGGGGCGCGCTCAGCCCCAGCATTTT. Full variable domain (missing parts from reference TRBV28 and TRBJ1-5): DVKVTQSSRYLVKRTGEKVFLECVQDMDHENMFWYRQDPGLGLRLIYFSYDVKMKEKGDIPEGYSVSREKKERFSLILESASTNQTSMYLCASRRGWGGRAQPQHFGDGTRLSIL.

The chain joins TRBV6-2 or TRBV6-3 to TRBJ2-7; 10 nucleotides agree with TRBD1. Germline CDR1 reads MNHEY; CDR2 reads SVGEGT. This CDR3 has 16 residues. The V gene end was trimmed by 0 bases and the J gene end by 4 bases; junction bases not matched to a gene: 6. CDR3 amino acids: CASSYSRDRGQYEQYF. In nucleotides, the CDR3 is TGTGCCAGCAGTTACTCCCGGGACAGGGGACAGTACGAGCAGTACTTC.

The rearrangement uses TRBV15 and TRBJ2-3, with 8 bases aligning to TRBD1. The germline gives CDR1 LNHNV, CDR2 YYDKDF (reference sequence). Trimming took 0 bases from V and 1 from J; bases not matched to a gene: 6. The CDR3 totals 17 residues. The CDR3 region is CATSRDRGTGRTDTQYF. The CDR3 coding sequence is TGTGCCACCAGCAGAGATAGGGGGACAGGTCGCACAGATACGCAGTATTTT.

This sequence joins TRBV28 and TRBJ1-2; D is unresolved. This CDR3 spans 14 amino acids. Germline V gives CDR1 MDHEN, CDR2 SYDVKM. V lost 6 bases and J 4 bases, leaving 15 bases between the germline ends. CDR3 residues: CASRNAREFYGYTF. As DNA, the CDR3 is TGTGCCAGCAGAAACGCTAGAGAATTCTATGGCTACACCTTC.

The chain couples TRBV7-8 to TRBJ1-6; D uncertain. This CDR3 spans 17 amino acids. With 0 bases removed from V and 2 bases from J, the gap between germline ends came to 11 bases. Germline V gives CDR1 SGHVS, CDR2 FQNEAQ. CDR3 loop: CASSLARAATYNSPLHF. For the CDR3, the DNA is TGTGCCAGCAGCTTAGCGAGGGCAGCCACCTATAATTCACCCCTCCACTTT.

The chain has TRBV30 and TRBJ1-5; D is ambiguous. The germline V gene has CDR1 GTSNPN and CDR2 SVGIG (reference sequence). This CDR3 contains 13 residues. The germline V and J ends were trimmed by 0 bases and 10 bases, with 13 bases remaining between them. The CDR3 is CAWSVSPGNPQHF. The DNA of the CDR3 is TGTGCCTGGAGTGTCTCGCCAGGCAACCCCCAGCATTTT.

The rearrangement links TRBV28 to TRBJ1-1; TRBD1 is a possible D gene (5 bases). V was cut by 6 bases and J by 1 base, with 12 bases left in between. CDR1 MDHEN and CDR2 SYDVKM come from the germline V gene. The CDR3 is 14 residues long. CDR3 amino acids: CASRIGGWNTEAFF. The DNA for the CDR3 is TGTGCCAGCAGGATTGGGGGGTGGAACACTGAAGCTTTCTTT.